This T cell receptor (beta chain) was observed in a study of blood T cell repertoires in COVID-19. The ends were cut back, 5 bases at V and 0 bases at J, with 2 bases in the middle. The CDR3 is 11 residues long. Produced via immunoSEQ multiplex PCR; TCRdb's table is partial and in-frame only. Of approximately 160,000 clones listed, approximately 85% are singletons. In this sample, this clone turned up a few times. Sequences were obtained from peripheral blood. This chain links TRBV12-3 or TRBV12-4 with TRBJ2-7; unclear D gene. This clonotype originated in a man in his fifties or sixties who had recovered from COVID-19. CDR3 in DNA: TGTGCCAGCAGTCACTCCTACGAGCAGTACTTC. It translates to CASSHSYEQYF.